Here is one T cell receptor (beta chain) with its context. The germline V gene encodes CDR1 MNHEY and CDR2 SVGAGI. This CDR3 region has 14 residues. Germline trimming cut 6 bases from V and 3 bases from J; bases unmatched to any gene: 6. How the authors handled the data: Scientists estimated how many nucleated cells there were by amplifying reference gene primers. This table comes from immunoSEQ multiplex PCR, and its TCRdb copy is limited to in-frame clones, with some not included. From that table come the V and J calls and clone size; the DNA was used to work out D and trimming. The sample records roughly 150,000 clones, 89% being singletons. The sample is drawn from a study of blood T cell repertoires in COVID-19. Background on the study: The United States, Italy and Spain provided the acute and convalescent COVID-19 samples. T cells, B-cell-depleted T cells, or PBMCs supplied cDNA or gDNA.

Sequenced material: peripheral blood. The rearrangement uses TRBV6-5 and TRBJ2-7, with 9 bases that match TRBD1. The clonotype originates from a man in his fifties or sixties with acute or convalescent COVID-19. The CDR3 DNA is TGTGCCAGCAGCAATGACAGGGGGTTCTACGAGCAGTACTTC. As protein: CASSNDRGFYEQYF.